This T cell receptor beta chain was captured in a study of blood T cell repertoires in COVID-19. Study-level background: The cDNA or gDNA used as material had been derived from T cells, B-cell-depleted T cells, or PBMCs.

The CDR3 covers 14 residues. V lost 4 bases, J lost 7 bases, and 9 bases stayed unmatched. Germline CDR1 SGHAT, CDR2 FQNNGV. Profiling relied on immunoSEQ multiplex PCR, and the TCRdb table lists in-frame clones only, not all of them. The sample has 200,000 to 300,000 clones; more than 70% are singletons. This clonotype originated in a woman between 45 and 65 years old who had recovered from COVID-19. Sequenced: PBMCs or T cells enriched from blood (not recorded which). V and J are TRBV11-2 and TRBJ2-7; 8 bases fit TRBD2. CDR3 protein: CASSSRRGDGEQYF. The DNA of the CDR3 is TGTGCCAGCAGCTCTCGGCGGGGGGACGGTGAGCAGTACTTC.